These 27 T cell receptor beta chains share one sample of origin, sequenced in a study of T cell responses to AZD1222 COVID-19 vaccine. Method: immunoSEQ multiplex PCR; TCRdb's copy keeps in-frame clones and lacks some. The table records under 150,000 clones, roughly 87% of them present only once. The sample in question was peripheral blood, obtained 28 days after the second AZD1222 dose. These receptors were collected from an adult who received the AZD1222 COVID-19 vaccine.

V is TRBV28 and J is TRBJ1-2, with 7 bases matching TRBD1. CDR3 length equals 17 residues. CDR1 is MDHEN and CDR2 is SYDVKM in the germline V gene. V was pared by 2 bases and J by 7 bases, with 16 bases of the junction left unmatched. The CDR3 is CASSLPAGGQTLSGYTF. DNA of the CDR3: TGTGCCAGCAGTTTACCAGCAGGGGGGCAGACCCTGTCTGGCTACACCTTC.

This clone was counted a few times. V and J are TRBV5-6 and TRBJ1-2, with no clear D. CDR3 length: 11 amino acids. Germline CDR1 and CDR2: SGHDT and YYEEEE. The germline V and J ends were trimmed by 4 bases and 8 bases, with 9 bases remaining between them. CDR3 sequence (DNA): TGTGCCAGCAGCCTGTCGGGGGGCTACACCTTC. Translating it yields CASSLSGGYTF.

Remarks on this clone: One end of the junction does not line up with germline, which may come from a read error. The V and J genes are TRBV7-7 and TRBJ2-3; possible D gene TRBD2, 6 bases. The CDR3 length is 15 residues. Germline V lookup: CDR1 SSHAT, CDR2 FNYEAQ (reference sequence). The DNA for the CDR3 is TGTGCTAGCAGCTTAGGGTCAGGGAGGAGTGATACGCAGTATTTT. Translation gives CASSLGSGRSDTQYF.

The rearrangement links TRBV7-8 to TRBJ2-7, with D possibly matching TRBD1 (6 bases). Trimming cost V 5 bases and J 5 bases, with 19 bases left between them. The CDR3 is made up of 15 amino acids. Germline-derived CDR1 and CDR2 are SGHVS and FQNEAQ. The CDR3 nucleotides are TGTGCCAGCAGCCAGGGGCCAGTTCTTTCCCACGAGCAGTACTTC. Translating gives CASSQGPVLSHEQYF.

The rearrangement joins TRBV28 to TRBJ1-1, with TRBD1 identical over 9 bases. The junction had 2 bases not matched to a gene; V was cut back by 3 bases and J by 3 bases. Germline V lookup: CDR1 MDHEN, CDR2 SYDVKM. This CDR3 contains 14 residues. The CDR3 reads CASSFWTGDTEAFF. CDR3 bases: TGTGCCAGCAGTTTTTGGACAGGGGACACTGAAGCTTTCTTT.

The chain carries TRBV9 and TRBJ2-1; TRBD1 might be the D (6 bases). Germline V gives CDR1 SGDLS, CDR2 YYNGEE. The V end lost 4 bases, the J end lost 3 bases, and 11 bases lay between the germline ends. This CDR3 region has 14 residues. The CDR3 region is CASSQSGDYNEQFF. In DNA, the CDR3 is TGTGCCAGCAGCCAATCAGGGGACTACAATGAGCAGTTCTTC.

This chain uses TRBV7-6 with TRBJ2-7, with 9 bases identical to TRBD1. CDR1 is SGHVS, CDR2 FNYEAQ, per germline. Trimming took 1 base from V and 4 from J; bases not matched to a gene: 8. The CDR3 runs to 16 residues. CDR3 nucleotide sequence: TGTGCCAGCAGCTTAGTAGCGACAGGGGGATCGTACGAGCAGTACTTC. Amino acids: CASSLVATGGSYEQYF.

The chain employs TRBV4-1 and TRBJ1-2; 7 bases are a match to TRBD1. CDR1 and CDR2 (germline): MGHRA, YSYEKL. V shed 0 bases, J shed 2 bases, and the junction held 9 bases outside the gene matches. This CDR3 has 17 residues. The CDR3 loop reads CASSQEPSSGQNYGYTF. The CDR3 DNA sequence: TGCGCCAGCAGCCAAGAGCCTTCCTCGGGACAGAACTATGGCTACACCTTC.

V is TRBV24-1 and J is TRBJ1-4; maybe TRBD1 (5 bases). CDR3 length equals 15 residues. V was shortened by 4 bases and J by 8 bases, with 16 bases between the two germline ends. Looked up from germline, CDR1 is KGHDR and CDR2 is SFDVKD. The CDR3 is CATSEGDAGIEKLFF. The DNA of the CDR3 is TGTGCCACCAGTGAGGGGGACGCCGGGATCGAAAAACTGTTTTTT.

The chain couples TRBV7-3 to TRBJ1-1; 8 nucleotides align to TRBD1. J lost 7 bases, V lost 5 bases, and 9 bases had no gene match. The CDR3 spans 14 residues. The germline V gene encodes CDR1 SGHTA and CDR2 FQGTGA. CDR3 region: CASSANRGTIEAFF. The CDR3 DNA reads TGTGCCAGCAGCGCTAACAGGGGGACTATTGAAGCTTTCTTT.

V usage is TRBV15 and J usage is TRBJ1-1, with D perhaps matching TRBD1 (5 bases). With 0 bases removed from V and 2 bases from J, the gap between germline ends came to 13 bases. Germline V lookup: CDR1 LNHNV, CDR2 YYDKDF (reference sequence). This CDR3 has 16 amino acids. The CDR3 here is CATSRDEGPVNTEAFF. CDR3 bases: TGTGCCACCAGCAGAGACGAGGGGCCCGTCAACACTGAAGCTTTCTTT.

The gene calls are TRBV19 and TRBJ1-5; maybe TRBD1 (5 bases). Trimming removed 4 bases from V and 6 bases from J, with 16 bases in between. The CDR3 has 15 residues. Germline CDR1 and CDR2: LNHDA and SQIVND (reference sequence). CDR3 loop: CASSNQGGSGQPQHF. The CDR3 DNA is TGTGCCAGTAGTAACCAGGGTGGGAGTGGTCAGCCCCAGCATTTT.

The CDR3 sequence: CASSPRSGQPDYGYTF. The CDR3 DNA sequence: TGTGCCAGCAGCCCCCGTTCCGGACAGCCGGATTATGGCTACACCTTC. J is TRBJ1-2 and V is TRBV7-9; tentative D call: TRBD1 (6 bases). This CDR3 spans 16 amino acids. Trimming cost V 5 bases and J 5 bases, with 21 bases left between them. The germline V gene has CDR1 SEHNR and CDR2 FQNEAQ (reference sequence).

The CDR3 sequence is CASSYYPTSGITGELFF. The DNA for the CDR3 is TGTGCCAGCAGTTACTATCCCACTAGCGGCATCACCGGGGAGCTGTTTTTT. V is TRBV6-2 or TRBV6-3 and J is TRBJ2-2; 8 bases fit TRBD2. V lost 1 base, J lost 4 bases, and 8 bases stayed unmatched. The CDR3 is made up of 17 amino acids. CDR1 is MNHEY and CDR2 is SVGEGT in the germline V gene.

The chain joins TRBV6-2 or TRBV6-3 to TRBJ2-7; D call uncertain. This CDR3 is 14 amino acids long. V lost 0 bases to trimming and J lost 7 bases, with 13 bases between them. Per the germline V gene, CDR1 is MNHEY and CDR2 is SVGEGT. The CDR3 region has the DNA TGTGCCAGCAGTTACTCGAATTTTGGCCTTGAGCAGTACTTC. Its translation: CASSYSNFGLEQYF.

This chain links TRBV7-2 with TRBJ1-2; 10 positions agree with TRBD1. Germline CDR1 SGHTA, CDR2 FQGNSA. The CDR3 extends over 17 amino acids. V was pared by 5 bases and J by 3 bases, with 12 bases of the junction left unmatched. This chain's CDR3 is CASSDPDRGPRHYGYTF. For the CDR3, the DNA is TGTGCCAGCAGCGACCCTGACAGGGGGCCTAGGCACTATGGCTACACCTTC.

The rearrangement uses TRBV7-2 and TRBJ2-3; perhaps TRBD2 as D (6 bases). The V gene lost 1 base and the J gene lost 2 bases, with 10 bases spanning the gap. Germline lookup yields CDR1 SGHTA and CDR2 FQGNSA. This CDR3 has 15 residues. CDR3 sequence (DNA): TGTGCCAGCAGCTTAGAGGAGGGCCCCACAGATACGCAGTATTTT. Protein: CASSLEEGPTDTQYF.

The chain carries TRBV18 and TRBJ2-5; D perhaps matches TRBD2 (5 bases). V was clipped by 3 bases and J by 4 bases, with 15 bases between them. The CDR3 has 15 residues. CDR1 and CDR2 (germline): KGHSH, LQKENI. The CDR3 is CASSPLAGVGETQYF. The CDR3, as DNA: TGTGCCAGCTCACCCTTGGCCGGGGTTGGAGAGACCCAGTACTTC. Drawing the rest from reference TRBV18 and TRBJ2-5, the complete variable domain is NAGVMQNPRHLVRRRGQEARLRCSPMKGHSHVYWYRQLPEEGLKFMVYLQKENIIDESGMPKERFSAEFPKEGPSILRIQQVVRGDSAAYFCASSPLAGVGETQYFGPGTRLLVL.

The chain's CDR3 is CASSQGQNSNQPQHF. CDR3 DNA: TGCGCCAGCAGCCAAGGTCAGAATAGCAATCAGCCCCAGCATTTT. The chain joins TRBV4-1 to TRBJ1-5, with unresolved D. Deletions cut 1 base from V and 0 bases from J, with 7 bases between. CDR3 size: 15 residues. From germline, CDR1 is MGHRA and CDR2 YSYEKL.

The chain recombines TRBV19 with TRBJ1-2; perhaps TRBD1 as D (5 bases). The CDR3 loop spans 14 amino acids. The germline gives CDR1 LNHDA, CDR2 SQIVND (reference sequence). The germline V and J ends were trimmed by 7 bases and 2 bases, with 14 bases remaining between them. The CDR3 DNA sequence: TGTGCCAGTATGGGTCAGGGAAGAAACTATGGCTACACCTTC. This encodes CASMGQGRNYGYTF.

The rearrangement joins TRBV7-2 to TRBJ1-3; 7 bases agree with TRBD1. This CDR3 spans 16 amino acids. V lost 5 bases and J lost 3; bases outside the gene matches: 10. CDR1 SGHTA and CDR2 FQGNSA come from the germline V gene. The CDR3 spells CASSDQTGFVGNTIYF. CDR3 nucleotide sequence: TGTGCCAGCAGCGACCAGACAGGGTTCGTTGGAAACACCATATATTTT.

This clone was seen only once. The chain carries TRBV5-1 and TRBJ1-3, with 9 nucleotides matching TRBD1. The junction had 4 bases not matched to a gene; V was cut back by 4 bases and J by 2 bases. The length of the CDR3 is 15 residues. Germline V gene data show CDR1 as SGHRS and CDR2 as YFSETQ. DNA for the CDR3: TGCGCCAGCAGCCCGGGACAGGGAACTGGAAACACCATATATTTT. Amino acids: CASSPGQGTGNTIYF. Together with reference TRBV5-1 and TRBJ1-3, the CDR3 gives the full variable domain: KAGVTQTPRYLIKTRGQQVTLSCSPISGHRSVSWYQQTPGQGLQFLFEYFSETQRNKGNFPGRFSGRQFSNSRSEMNVSTLELGDSALYLCASSPGQGTGNTIYFGEGSWLTVV.

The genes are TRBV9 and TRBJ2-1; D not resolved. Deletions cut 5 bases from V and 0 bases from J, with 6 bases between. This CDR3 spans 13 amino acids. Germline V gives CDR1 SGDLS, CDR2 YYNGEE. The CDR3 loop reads CASSWSSYNEQFF. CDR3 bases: TGTGCCAGCAGTTGGAGCTCCTACAATGAGCAGTTCTTC.

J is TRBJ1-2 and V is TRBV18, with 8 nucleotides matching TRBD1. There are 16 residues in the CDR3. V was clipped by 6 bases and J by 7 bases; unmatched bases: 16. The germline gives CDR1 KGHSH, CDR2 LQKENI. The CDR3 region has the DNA TGTGCCAGCTCCTTGACAGGGGAGGCTGTTCGGTTTGGCTACACCTTC. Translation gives CASSLTGEAVRFGYTF.

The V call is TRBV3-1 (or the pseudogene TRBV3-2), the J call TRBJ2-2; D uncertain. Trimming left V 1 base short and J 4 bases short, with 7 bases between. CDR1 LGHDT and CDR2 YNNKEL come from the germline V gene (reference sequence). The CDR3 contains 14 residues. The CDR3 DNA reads TGTGCCAGCAGCCAAGTACGGCTCACCGGGGAGCTGTTTTTT. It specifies CASSQVRLTGELFF.

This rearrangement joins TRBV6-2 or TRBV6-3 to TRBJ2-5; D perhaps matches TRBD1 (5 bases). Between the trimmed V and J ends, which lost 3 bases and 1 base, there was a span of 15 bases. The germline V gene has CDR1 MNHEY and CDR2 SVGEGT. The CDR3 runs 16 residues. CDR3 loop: CASSYSVTDPQETQYF. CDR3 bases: TGTGCCAGCAGTTATTCCGTGACAGATCCCCAAGAGACCCAGTACTTC.

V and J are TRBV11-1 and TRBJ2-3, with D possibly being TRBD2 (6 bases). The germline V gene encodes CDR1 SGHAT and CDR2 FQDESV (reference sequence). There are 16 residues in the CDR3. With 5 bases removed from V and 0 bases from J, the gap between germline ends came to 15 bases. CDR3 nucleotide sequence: TGTGCCAGCAGCATCCCCGGGGGTTCTAGCACAGATACGCAGTATTTT. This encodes CASSIPGGSSTDTQYF.